This T cell receptor beta chain was recovered during a study of chemoradiotherapy in HPV16-positive cancers. V lost 6 bases to trimming and J lost 3 bases; unmatched junction nucleotides: 8. Germline V gives CDR1 MNHNS, CDR2 SASEGT. The CDR3 covers 14 residues. TCRdb's table, derived via immunoSEQ multiplex PCR, lists solely in-frame clones and lacks some. The data contain roughly 3,900 clones, around 73% of them singletons. Samples were taken several times over chemoradiotherapy. The TCR originated in a human donor with HPV-associated anogenital cancer. The chain employs TRBV6-1 and TRBJ2-7; 7 bases are shared with TRBD1. This material consisted of tumor tissue, taken from a patient who underwent chemoradiotherapy. For the CDR3, the DNA is TGTGCCAGCAGGGGACCGGGACAGTACTACGAGCAGTACTTC. This sequence encodes CASRGPGQYYEQYF.